A single sample is the source of the 5 T cell receptor beta chains below, sequenced in a study of blood T cell repertoires in COVID-19. Clones were sequenced by immunoSEQ multiplex PCR, and TCRdb holds only the in-frame ones, with some missing. The sample consists of about 130,000 clones, around 89% of them appearing once. The sample was peripheral blood. These receptors were taken from a man aged 60-69 years with COVID-19, enrolled during active disease.

The chain uses TRBV11-2 and TRBJ2-5; 9 nucleotides match TRBD2. Per the germline V gene, CDR1 is SGHAT and CDR2 is FQNNGV. Losses at the gene ends were 2 bases for V and 5 bases for J; bases not matched to a gene: 9. This CDR3 has 16 residues. The CDR3 loop reads CASSLTPSGGQETQYF. CDR3 DNA: TGTGCCAGCAGCTTAACTCCCAGCGGGGGGCAGGAGACCCAGTACTTC.

This chain links TRBV5-5 with TRBJ1-1; 9 bases are a match to TRBD1. The germline V gene encodes CDR1 SGHKS and CDR2 YYEKEE (reference sequence). The V and J ends lost 1 base and 7 bases, in that order; junction bases with no gene match: 11. CDR3 length equals 16 residues. The CDR3 DNA follows: TGTGCCAGCAGCTTGCCAGGGACAGGGCAACTGAGTGAAGCTTTCTTT. Protein: CASSLPGTGQLSEAFF.

The chain is built from TRBV10-3 and TRBJ2-5; 8 positions agree with TRBD2. The CDR3 is 14 residues long. The germline V gene encodes CDR1 ENHRY and CDR2 SYGVKD. With V trimmed by 8 bases and J by 5 bases, 10 bases remained unmatched. CDR3 nucleotide sequence: TGTGCCATCGGGGTCGGGGGGGCAGAGGAGACCCAGTACTTC. Protein sequence: CAIGVGGAEETQYF.

The gene calls are TRBV15 and TRBJ1-5; 7 bases are a match to TRBD1. The V gene end was trimmed by 5 bases and the J gene end by 5 bases; junction bases not matched to a gene: 9. This CDR3 spans 15 amino acids. CDR1 is LNHNV, CDR2 YYDKDF, per germline (reference sequence). As DNA, the CDR3 is TGTGCCACCAGCCCCCAGGGACAGTATCATCAGCCCCAGCATTTT. It translates to CATSPQGQYHQPQHF.

The rearrangement uses TRBV2 and TRBJ2-3; perhaps TRBD1 as D (5 bases). Germline CDR1 reads SNHLY; CDR2 reads FYNNEI. V lost 6 bases and J lost 3, with 19 bases in between. This CDR3 has 16 amino acids. The CDR3 loop reads CASSRRGVLGTDTQYF. The CDR3 nucleotides read TGTGCCAGCAGCCGTAGGGGCGTCCTGGGTACAGATACGCAGTATTTT.